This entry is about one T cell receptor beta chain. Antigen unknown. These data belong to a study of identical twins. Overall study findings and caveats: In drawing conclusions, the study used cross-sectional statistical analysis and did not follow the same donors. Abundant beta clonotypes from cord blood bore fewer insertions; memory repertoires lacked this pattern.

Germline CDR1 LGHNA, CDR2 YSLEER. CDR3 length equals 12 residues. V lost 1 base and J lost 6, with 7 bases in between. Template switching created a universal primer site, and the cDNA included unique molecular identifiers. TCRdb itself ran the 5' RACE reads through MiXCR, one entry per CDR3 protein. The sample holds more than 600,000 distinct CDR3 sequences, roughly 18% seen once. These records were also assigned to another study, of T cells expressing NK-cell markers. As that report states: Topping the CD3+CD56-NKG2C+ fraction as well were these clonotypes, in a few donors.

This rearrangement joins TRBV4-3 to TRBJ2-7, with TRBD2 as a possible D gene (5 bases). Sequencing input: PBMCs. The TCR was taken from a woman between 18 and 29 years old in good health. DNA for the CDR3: TGCGCCAGCAGCCAAGTCGCGGGCGAGCAGTACTTC. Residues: CASSQVAGEQYF.